The source of this T cell receptor (beta chain) is a study of cytomegalovirus exposure and HLA in healthy donors. In the study overall: Samples from HLA-typed donors yielded approximately 80 million unique TCRs in an early data release.

The primer mix had 60 Vbeta and 13 Jbeta primers. Here immunoSEQ multiplex PCR was the method, and the copy in TCRdb shows in-frame clones only, minus some. This sample has 200,000 to 300,000 clones, with almost 85% found just once. The CDR3 has 14 amino acids. Germline V gene data show CDR1 as GTSNPN and CDR2 as SVGIG (reference sequence). V was shortened by 4 bases and J by 10 bases, with 19 bases between the two germline ends. This chain joins TRBV30 and TRBJ1-4, with D perhaps matching TRBD1 (6 bases). Sample: PBMCs. The TCR sequence derives from a middle-aged woman in good health and CMV-seropositive. The CDR3 region is CAWMVGGAVRKLFF. DNA for the CDR3: TGTGCCTGGATGGTCGGGGGGGCAGTAAGAAAACTGTTTTTT.